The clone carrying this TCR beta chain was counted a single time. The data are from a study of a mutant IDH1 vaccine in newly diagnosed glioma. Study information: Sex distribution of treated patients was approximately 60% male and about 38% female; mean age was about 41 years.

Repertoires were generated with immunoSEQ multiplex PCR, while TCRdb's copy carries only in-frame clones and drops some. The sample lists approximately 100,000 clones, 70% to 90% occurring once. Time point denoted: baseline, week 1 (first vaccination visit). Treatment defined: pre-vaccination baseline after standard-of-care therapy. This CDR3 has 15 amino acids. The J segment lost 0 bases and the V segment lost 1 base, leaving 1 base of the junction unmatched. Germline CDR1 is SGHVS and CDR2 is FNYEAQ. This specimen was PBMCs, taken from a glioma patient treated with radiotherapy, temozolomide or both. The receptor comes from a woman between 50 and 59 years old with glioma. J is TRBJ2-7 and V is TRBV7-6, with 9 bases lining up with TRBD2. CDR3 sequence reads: CASSLVLAGSYEQYF. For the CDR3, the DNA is TGTGCCAGCAGCTTAGTACTAGCGGGCTCCTACGAGCAGTACTTC.